This T cell receptor (beta chain) was documented in a study of T cell changes during pregnancy in multiple sclerosis. Assay used: immunoSEQ multiplex PCR; TCRdb lists only in-frame clones, some missing. The table lists 75,000 to 95,000 clones, approximately 92% of them singletons. Looked up from germline, CDR1 is MNHEY and CDR2 is SVGAGI. The V and J ends lost 7 bases and 4 bases, in that order; junction bases with no gene match: 6. The CDR3 runs 13 residues. Here the sequenced sample was peripheral blood, taken after pregnancy. This TCR was recovered from a female donor with multiple sclerosis, enrolled in a pregnancy study. The V call is TRBV6-5, the J call TRBJ2-5, with 7 positions matching TRBD1. CDR3 loop: CASKGALRETQYF. CDR3 coding DNA: TGTGCCAGCAAGGGGGCATTAAGAGAGACCCAGTACTTC.